What follows are 6 T cell receptor beta chains derived from one specimen sequenced in a study of the immune and genomic landscape of osteosarcoma. Poor-prognosis osteosarcoma patients supplied post-treatment primary, local recurrence and metastasis tumor specimens. Produced via immunoSEQ multiplex PCR; TCRdb's table is partial and in-frame only. The sample includes 10,000 to 12,000 clones, 71% of them seen just once. The sequenced sample consisted of osteosarcoma tumor tissue from the lung. The receptors shown here come from a human donor with osteosarcoma.

The V and J genes are TRBV29-1 and TRBJ1-2; 7 nucleotides line up with TRBD1. Germline V gene data show CDR1 as SQVTM and CDR2 as ANQGSEA. J was trimmed by 3 bases and V by 0 bases; bases with no gene match: 4. The CDR3 extends over 14 amino acids. The CDR3 DNA reads TGCAGCGTTGAAGATCTCGGGACAGACTATGGCTACACCTTC. Translated: CSVEDLGTDYGYTF.

The V and J genes are TRBV28 and TRBJ2-4, with D perhaps TRBD2 (6 bases). V lost 6 bases to trimming and J lost 5 bases, with 26 bases between them. The CDR3 loop spans 18 amino acids. CDR1 MDHEN and CDR2 SYDVKM come from the germline V gene. The CDR3: CASSLVRVSGEVENIQYF. The CDR3 DNA reads as TGTGCCAGCAGCCTAGTACGGGTTAGCGGAGAAGTAGAAAACATTCAGTACTTC.

This clone was seen a handful of times. V gene TRBV11-2 combines with J gene TRBJ2-5; perhaps D is TRBD1 or TRBD2 (5 bases each). Trimming removed 3 bases from V and 1 base from J, with 6 bases in between. From germline, CDR1 is SGHAT and CDR2 FQNNGV. CDR3 length: 13 amino acids. The CDR3 region is CASSLGTQETQYF. In DNA, the CDR3 is TGTGCCAGCAGCTTGGGGACCCAAGAGACCCAGTACTTC.

The V call is TRBV2, the J call TRBJ2-1, with 7 bases identical to TRBD2. The length of the CDR3 is 22 residues. Trimming at V came to 10 bases and at J to 7 bases, leaving 37 bases not matched to a gene. The germline gives CDR1 SNHLY, CDR2 FYNNEI. This chain's CDR3 is CAIRGPSRPIPERDASGNEQFF. The DNA for the CDR3 is TGTGCCATCAGAGGTCCCTCTAGGCCGATCCCTGAGCGGGACGCCTCTGGGAATGAGCAGTTCTTC.

The rearrangement joins TRBV2 to TRBJ2-3, with 8 bases identical to TRBD2. The germline V gene encodes CDR1 SNHLY and CDR2 FYNNEI. The CDR3 is 15 residues long. J lost 4 bases, V lost 4 bases, and 7 bases had no gene match. CDR3 region: CASSGEREYADTQYF. The CDR3 DNA sequence: TGTGCCAGCAGTGGTGAGCGGGAGTATGCAGATACGCAGTATTTT.

The sample holds one count of this clone. V and J are TRBV28 and TRBJ1-2; D is undetermined. V was pared by 6 bases and J by 4 bases, with 15 bases between. This CDR3 region has 14 residues. Germline assignment: CDR1 MDHEN and CDR2 SYDVKM. CDR3 in DNA: TGTGCCAGCAGCTCCGCCACACTCGGCTATGGCTACACCTTC. Amino acid sequence: CASSSATLGYGYTF.